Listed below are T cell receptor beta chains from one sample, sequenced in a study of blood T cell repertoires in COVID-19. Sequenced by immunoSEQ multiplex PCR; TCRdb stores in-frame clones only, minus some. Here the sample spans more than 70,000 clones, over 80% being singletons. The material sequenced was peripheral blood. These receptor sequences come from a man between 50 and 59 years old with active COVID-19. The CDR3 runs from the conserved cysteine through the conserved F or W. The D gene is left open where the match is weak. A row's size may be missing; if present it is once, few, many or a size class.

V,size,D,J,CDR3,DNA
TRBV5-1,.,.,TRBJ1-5,CASSEQGSNQPQHF,TGCGCCAGCAGCGAACAGGGATCCAATCAGCCCCAGCATTTT
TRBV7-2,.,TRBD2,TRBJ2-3,CASSLTSGSTDTQYF,TGTGCCAGCAGCTTGACTAGCGGGAGCACAGATACGCAGTATTTT
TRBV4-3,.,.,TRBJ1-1,CASSRQTENTEAFF,TGCGCCAGCAGCCGCCAGACAGAGAACACTGAAGCTTTCTTT
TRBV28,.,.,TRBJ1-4,CASNEQGTNEKLFF,TGTGCCAGCAACGAACAGGGAACTAATGAAAAACTGTTTTTT
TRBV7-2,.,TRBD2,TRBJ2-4,CAVAGGAKNIQYF,TGTGCAGTAGCGGGAGGAGCCAAAAACATTCAGTACTTC
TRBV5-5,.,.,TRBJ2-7,CASSLAASSYEQYF,TGTGCCAGCAGCTTGGCGGCTAGCAGCTACGAGCAGTACTTC
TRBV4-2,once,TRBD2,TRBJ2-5,CASSQDLASGQETQYF,TGTGCCAGCAGCCAAGATTTGGCTAGCGGGCAAGAGACCCAGTACTTC
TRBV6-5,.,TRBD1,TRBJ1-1,CASSYGDRVEAFF,TGTGCCAGCAGTTACGGGGACAGAGTTGAAGCTTTCTTT
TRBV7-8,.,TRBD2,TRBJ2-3,CASTPWRGVTDTQYF,TGTGCCAGCACCCCCTGGCGGGGGGTCACAGATACGCAGTATTTT
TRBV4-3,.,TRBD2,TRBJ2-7,CASSPTTSGSYEQYF,TGCGCCAGCAGCCCAACGACTAGCGGTTCGTACGAGCAGTACTTC
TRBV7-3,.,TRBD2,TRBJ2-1,CASSLTGGAGNEQFF,TGTGCCAGCAGCTTAACCGGGGGGGCCGGCAATGAGCAGTTCTTC
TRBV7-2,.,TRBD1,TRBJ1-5,CASSLFDGGSGGNQPQHF,TGTGCCAGCAGCTTATTTGACGGGGGCTCAGGGGGTAATCAGCCCCAGCATTTT
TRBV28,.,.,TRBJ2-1,CASGLLNNEQFF,TGTGCCAGCGGGCTCCTAAACAATGAGCAGTTCTTC
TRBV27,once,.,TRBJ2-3,CASSLVRGAHTQYF,TGTGCCAGCAGTTTAGTCCGGGGGGCCCATACGCAGTATTTT
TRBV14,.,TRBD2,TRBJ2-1,CASSQVGRLAGVSNEQFF,TGTGCCAGCAGCCAAGTGGGGAGACTAGCGGGAGTCAGTAATGAGCAGTTCTTC
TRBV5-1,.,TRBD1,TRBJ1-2,CASSLELPTGFYGYTF,TGCGCCAGCAGCTTGGAGCTTCCGACAGGGTTCTATGGCTACACCTTC
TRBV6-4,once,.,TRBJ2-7,CASRATAYEQYF,TGTGCCAGCAGGGCTACAGCCTACGAGCAGTACTTC
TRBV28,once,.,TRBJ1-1,CASSLRLGRTEAFF,TGTGCCAGCAGTTTACGACTGGGGAGGACTGAAGCTTTCTTT
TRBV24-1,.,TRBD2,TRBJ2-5,CATSDAGTSGRPGETQYF,TGTGCCACCAGTGATGCGGGGACTAGCGGGAGGCCGGGGGAGACCCAGTACTTC
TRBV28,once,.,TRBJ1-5,CASSSKATGPIQPQHF,TGTGCCAGCAGTTCCAAGGCAACAGGGCCCATCCAGCCCCAGCATTTT
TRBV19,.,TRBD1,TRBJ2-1,CATMGTGSSYNEQFF,TGTGCCACCATGGGGACAGGGAGCTCCTACAATGAGCAGTTCTTC
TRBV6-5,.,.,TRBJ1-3,CASSPTRGSGNTIYF,TGTGCCAGCAGTCCGACGAGGGGGTCTGGAAACACCATATATTTT
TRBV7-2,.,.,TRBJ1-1,CASSLGRTEAFF,TGTGCCAGCAGCTTAGGTCGGACTGAAGCTTTCTTT
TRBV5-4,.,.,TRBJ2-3,CASSLGGTSTDTQYF,TGTGCCAGCAGCTTGGGCGGGACCAGCACAGATACGCAGTATTTT
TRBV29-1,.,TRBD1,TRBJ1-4,CSVEGTGSNEKLFF,TGCAGCGTGGAAGGGACAGGGAGTAATGAAAAACTGTTTTTT
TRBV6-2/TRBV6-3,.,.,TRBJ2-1,CASSATDANEQFF,TGTGCCAGCAGTGCTACAGACGCAAATGAGCAGTTCTTC
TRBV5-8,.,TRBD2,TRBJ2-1,CASSLPSRAGLAGGNEQFF,TGTGCCAGCAGCTTGCCCTCCCGGGCAGGACTAGCGGGAGGTAATGAGCAGTTCTTC
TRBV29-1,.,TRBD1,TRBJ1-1,CSVEGTGGYGAFF,TGCAGCGTTGAGGGGACAGGGGGCTACGGAGCTTTCTTT
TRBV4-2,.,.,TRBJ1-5,CASSQGGRNQPQHF,TGTGCCAGCAGCCAAGGGGGCCGCAATCAGCCCCAGCATTTT
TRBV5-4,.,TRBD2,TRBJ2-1,CASSFTSGGYNEQFF,TGTGCCAGCAGCTTTACTAGCGGGGGATACAATGAGCAGTTCTTC
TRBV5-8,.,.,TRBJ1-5,CASSLAGLDGNQPQHF,TGTGCCAGCAGCTTGGCGGGTTTGGATGGCAATCAGCCCCAGCATTTT
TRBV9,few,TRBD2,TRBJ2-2,CASGRGDTGELFF,TGTGCCAGCGGGCGGGGGGACACCGGGGAGCTGTTTTTT
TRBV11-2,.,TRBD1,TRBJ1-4,CASSGRVGTGGEKLFF,TGTGCCAGCAGCGGCCGGGTAGGGACAGGGGGTGAAAAACTGTTTTTT
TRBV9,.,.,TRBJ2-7,CASSPQGRGGEQYF,TGTGCCAGCAGCCCCCAGGGGCGCGGGGGCGAGCAGTACTTC
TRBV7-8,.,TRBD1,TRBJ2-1,CASSQIQGAYNEQFF,TGTGCCAGCAGTCAGATTCAGGGGGCCTACAATGAGCAGTTCTTC
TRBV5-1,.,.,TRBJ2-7,CASSLSPGYEQYF,TGCGCCAGCAGCTTGTCTCCGGGTTACGAGCAGTACTTC
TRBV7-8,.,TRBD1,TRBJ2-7,CASSLARTGTYEQYF,TGTGCCAGCAGCTTAGCCCGGACAGGGACCTACGAGCAGTACTTC
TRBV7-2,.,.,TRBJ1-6,CASSLYPEGRGYNSPLHF,TGTGCCAGCAGCTTATATCCGGAAGGCAGGGGCTATAATTCACCCCTCCACTTT
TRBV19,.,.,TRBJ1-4,CASKTGGSHFRPGIEKLFF,TGTGCCAGTAAAACGGGGGGGAGCCACTTCAGGCCAGGCATCGAAAAACTGTTTTTT
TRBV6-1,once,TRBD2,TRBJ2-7,CASSEIRGGYEQYF,TGTGCCAGCAGTGAAATCCGGGGGGGTTACGAGCAGTACTTC
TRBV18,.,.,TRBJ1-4,CASSPPGATRDEKLFF,TGTGCCAGCTCACCACCGGGGGCCACAAGGGATGAAAAACTGTTTTTT
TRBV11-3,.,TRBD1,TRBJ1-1,CASSPGTGWTEAFF,TGTGCCAGCAGCCCCGGGACAGGGTGGACTGAAGCTTTCTTT
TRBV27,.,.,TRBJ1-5,CASNTRNQPQHF,TGTGCCAGCAACACCCGCAATCAGCCCCAGCATTTT
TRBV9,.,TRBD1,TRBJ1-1,CASSATPGQRNTEAFF,TGTGCCAGCAGCGCCACCCCGGGACAGCGGAACACTGAAGCTTTCTTT
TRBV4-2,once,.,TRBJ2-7,CASSQEYLSGEQYF,TGTGCCAGCAGCCAAGAATATTTATCAGGCGAGCAGTACTTC
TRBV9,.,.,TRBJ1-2,CASSYSGGGGYTF,TGTGCCAGCAGCTACAGCGGGGGCGGTGGCTACACCTTC
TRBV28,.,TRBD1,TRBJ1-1,CASRRTGRTEAFF,TGTGCCAGCAGGAGGACAGGGCGTACTGAAGCTTTCTTT
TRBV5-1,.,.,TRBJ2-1,CASSLRGKHEQFF,TGCGCCAGCAGCTTGAGAGGGAAGCATGAGCAGTTCTTC
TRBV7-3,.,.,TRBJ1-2,CASSPYRLAEVEGGYTF,TGTGCCAGCAGCCCTTATCGGCTGGCGGAGGTCGAGGGTGGCTACACCTTC
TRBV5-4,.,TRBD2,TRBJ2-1,CASSPELAGLYNEQFF,TGTGCCAGCAGCCCGGAACTAGCGGGGCTTTACAATGAGCAGTTCTTC
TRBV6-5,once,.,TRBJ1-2,CASSLNPGFHGYTF,TGTGCCAGCAGTCTAAACCCAGGGTTCCATGGCTACACCTTC
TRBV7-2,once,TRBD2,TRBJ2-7,CASSTRRGEGYEQYF,TGTGCCAGCAGCACCCGCCGGGGGGAGGGCTACGAGCAGTACTTC
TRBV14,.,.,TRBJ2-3,CASSPLGADTQYF,TGTGCCAGCAGCCCTTTAGGGGCAGATACGCAGTATTTT
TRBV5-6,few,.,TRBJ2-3,CASSLTGWGGTDTQYF,TGTGCCAGCAGCTTAACGGGGTGGGGAGGCACAGATACGCAGTATTTT
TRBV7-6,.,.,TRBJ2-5,CASSLPRIRGSETQYF,TGTGCCAGCAGCTTGCCCCGCATCAGGGGTTCGGAGACCCAGTACTTC